These 23 T cell receptor beta chains originate from one sample sequenced in a study of cytomegalovirus exposure and HLA in healthy donors (dated by TCRdb to the late 2010s). The library relied on the immunoSEQ multiplex PCR assay. For the multiplex PCR, a mixture combining 60 forward primers for TCR Vbeta segments and 13 reverse primers for TCR Jbeta segments was used. The table was pulled from immuneACCESS by TCRdb, which kept in-frame rearrangements only. Such tables lose some clones; where checked, under half of the loss comes from unresolved V genes, and the rest has no known cause. For this sample there are 150,000 to 200,000 clones; about 62% appear just once. Roughly 2.9% of the sample goes to the ten largest clones. The specimen was PBMCs. Receptor source: a man aged 35 to 55 in good health and CMV-seronegative.

The table lists this clone with a few counts. The V gene is TRBV7-8, the J gene TRBJ2-3, with 8 bases identical to TRBD2. The CDR3 is made up of 15 amino acids. CDR1 is SGHVS and CDR2 is FQNEAQ in the germline V gene. The J segment lost 8 bases and the V segment lost 1 base, leaving 8 bases of the junction unmatched. CDR3 bases: TGTGCCAGCAGCTTAGTTTCAGCGGGAGCCGGTACGCAGTATTTT. This translates into CASSLVSAGAGTQYF.

This clone came up many times. The V gene is TRBV5-4, the J gene TRBJ2-1, with 16 bases that match TRBD2. CDR3 length equals 16 residues. The germline gives CDR1 SGHNT, CDR2 YYREEE (reference sequence). V was clipped by 2 bases and J by 12 bases; unmatched bases: 8. The CDR3 protein is CASSFPGTSGRARQFF. CDR3 nucleotide sequence: TGTGCCAGCAGCTTTCCCGGGACTAGCGGGAGGGCCCGGCAGTTCTTC.

This clone was observed a handful of times. CDR3 amino acids: CASKRGAYNEQFF. Written as DNA, the CDR3 is TGTGCCAGCAAGCGGGGGGCGTACAATGAGCAGTTCTTC. The chain recombines TRBV6-5 with TRBJ2-1, with TRBD2 matching over 9 bases. Germline CDR1 is MNHEY and CDR2 is SVGAGI. The junction had 2 bases not matched to a gene; V was cut back by 7 bases and J by 4 bases. The CDR3 is made up of 13 amino acids.

This clone was observed a few times. This chain connects TRBV7-8 to TRBJ2-2, with 7 bases that match TRBD1. Trimming removed 1 base from V and 3 bases from J; junction bases left unmatched: 5. There are 16 residues in the CDR3. CDR1 SGHVS and CDR2 FQNEAQ come from the germline V gene. CDR3 sequence (DNA): TGTGCCAGCAGCTTAGGACCAGGGGGTTACACCGGGGAGCTGTTTTTT. Its protein is CASSLGPGGYTGELFF.

The chain links TRBV15 to TRBJ2-5; a possible D gene is TRBD1 (8 bases). Judging by the DNA end, TRBJ2-7 fits better; the J call may be wrong. The CDR3 spans 15 residues. In germline, CDR1 is LNHNV, CDR2 YYDKDF (reference sequence). CDR3 sequence: CATSVEQGGGYEQYF. The CDR3 DNA reads as TGTGCCACCAGCGTCGAACAGGGGGGGGGATACGAGCAGTACTTC.

Only one count was recorded for this clone. The CDR3 coding sequence is TGTGCCAGCGAGGCCGGGGGTATCTCCTACGAGCAGTACTTC. Translated: CASEAGGISYEQYF. V and J are TRBV6-1 and TRBJ2-7; D possibly corresponds to TRBD2 (6 bases). Per the germline V gene, CDR1 is MNHNS and CDR2 is SASEGT. V lost 8 bases and J lost 0, with 14 bases in between. The CDR3 contains 14 residues.

There are a few counts of this clone. The chain links TRBV5-6 to TRBJ1-5; 9 bases fit TRBD1. V shed 4 bases, J shed 5 bases, and the junction held 10 bases outside the gene matches. CDR3 length: 16 residues. Germline V lookup: CDR1 SGHDT, CDR2 YYEEEE. The CDR3 DNA reads as TGTGCCAGCAGCCTAGTTGCCGGGGACAGGGATCAGCCCCAGCATTTT. It specifies CASSLVAGDRDQPQHF. The full variable domain, rest sourced from reference TRBV5-6 and TRBJ1-5, is DAGVTQSPTHLIKTRGQQVTLRCSPKSGHDTVSWYQQALGQGPQFIFQYYEEEERQRGNFPDRFSGHQFPNYSSELNVNALLLGDSALYLCASSLVAGDRDQPQHFGDGTRLSIL.

This clone came up a few times. V and J are TRBV29-1 and TRBJ2-2, with 9 bases that match TRBD1. V lost 6 bases, J lost 6 bases, and 8 bases stayed unmatched. The germline gives CDR1 SQVTM, CDR2 ANQGSEA. The CDR3 consists of 14 residues. CDR3 region: CSVGLQGAAGELFF. CDR3 sequence (DNA): TGCAGCGTAGGATTACAGGGGGCCGCCGGGGAGCTGTTTTTT.

The J gene is TRBJ1-4, the V gene TRBV27, with 9 bases aligning to TRBD1. CDR3 length equals 15 residues. CDR1 and CDR2 from the germline V gene are MNHEY and SMNVEV (reference sequence). Trimming cost V 6 bases and J 8 bases; bases outside gene matches: 10. The CDR3 sequence: CASSWLQGAQEKLFF. As DNA, the CDR3 is TGTGCCAGCAGCTGGCTACAGGGGGCTCAGGAAAAACTGTTTTTT. Full variable domain (remainder filled in from reference TRBV27 and TRBJ1-4): EAQVTQNPRYLITVTGKKLTVTCSQNMNHEYMSWYRQDPGLGLRQIYYSMNVEVTDKGDVPEGYKVSRKEKRNFPLILESPSPNQTSLYFCASSWLQGAQEKLFFGSGTQLSVL.

This chain connects TRBV7-2 to TRBJ2-5; TRBD2 matches at 11 bases. Germline assignment: CDR1 SGHTA and CDR2 FQGNSA. Unmatched junction bases numbered 6, after V lost 4 bases and J lost 5 bases. The CDR3 runs 15 residues. This CDR3 is CASSYSGGAGETQYF. In nucleotides, the CDR3 is TGTGCCAGCAGCTATAGCGGGGGGGCCGGCGAGACCCAGTACTTC.

V usage is TRBV6-5 and J usage is TRBJ1-2; a weak D match, TRBD1 (6 bases). Germline lookup yields CDR1 MNHEY and CDR2 SVGAGI. The ends were cut back, 2 bases at V and 6 bases at J, with 13 bases in the middle. This CDR3 comprises 14 residues. The CDR3 loop is CASSYVGRTDGYTF. Here the CDR3 DNA reads TGTGCCAGCAGTTACGTCGGGAGGACAGATGGCTACACCTTC.

The chain joins TRBV27 to TRBJ2-5, with 10 nucleotides matching TRBD1. The DNA end lines up better with TRBJ2-7; the J call may be wrong. Germline assignment: CDR1 MNHEY and CDR2 SMNVEV (reference sequence). This CDR3 is 14 amino acids long. DNA of the CDR3: TGTGCCAGCAGTACCCGACAGGGGGCGCCCGAGCAGTACTTC. Protein: CASSTRQGAPEQYF.

The V gene is TRBV7-2, the J gene TRBJ2-7, with TRBD2 matching over 10 bases. V was clipped by 3 bases and J by 6 bases; unmatched bases: 5. The CDR3 loop spans 14 amino acids. The germline CDR1 and CDR2 sequences are SGHTA and FQGNSA. CDR3 nucleotides: TGTGCCAGCAGCTTTAGCGGGGGGATTCTCGAGCAGTACTTC. It encodes CASSFSGGILEQYF. Using reference TRBV7-2 and TRBJ2-7 for the parts outside the CDR3, the full variable domain is GAGVSQSPSNKVTEKGKDVELRCDPISGHTALYWYRQSLGQGLEFLIYFQGNSAPDKSGLPSDRFSAERTGGSVSTLTIQRTQQEDSAVYLCASSFSGGILEQYFGPGTRLTVT.

The chain carries TRBV7-2 and TRBJ2-1; perhaps TRBD2 as D (5 bases). The ends were cut back, 4 bases at V and 0 bases at J, with 10 bases in the middle. CDR1 is SGHTA and CDR2 is FQGNSA in the germline V gene. There are 15 residues in the CDR3. CDR3 nucleotides: TGTGCCAGCAGCTCGGGGTTTAGCTCCTACAATGAGCAGTTCTTC. It codes for CASSSGFSSYNEQFF.

As concerns this clone: One end of the junction fails to match germline, which may point to a read error. The J gene is TRBJ2-7, the V gene TRBV6-1, with 7 bases lining up with TRBD1. The CDR3 is 15 residues long. The germline V gene has CDR1 MNHNS and CDR2 SASEGT. The CDR3 loop is CASSELTGPPYERYF. CDR3 DNA sequence: TGTGCCAGCAGTGAATTGACAGGGCCCCCCTACGAGCGGTACTTC.

This sequence joins TRBV7-2 and TRBJ2-7; 9 positions agree with TRBD1. CDR3 size: 16 residues. V lost 1 base and J lost 4; bases outside the gene matches: 8. In germline, CDR1 is SGHTA, CDR2 FQGNSA. CDR3 region: CASSLVATGGLYEQYF. The CDR3 nucleotides read TGTGCCAGCAGCTTAGTAGCGACAGGGGGTTTATACGAGCAGTACTTC.

This chain joins TRBV30 and TRBJ2-2; 10 positions match TRBD2. Trimming at V came to 4 bases and at J to 2 bases, leaving 7 bases not matched to a gene. The CDR3 covers 16 residues. In germline, CDR1 is GTSNPN, CDR2 SVGIG (reference sequence). CDR3 DNA sequence: TGTGCCTGGAACCCGGGACTAGCGACTAACACCGGGGAGCTGTTTTTT. This gives the protein CAWNPGLATNTGELFF.

J is TRBJ2-7 and V is TRBV5-4; a possible D gene is TRBD2 (5 bases). The CDR3 contains 15 residues. The germline gives CDR1 SGHNT, CDR2 YYREEE (reference sequence). Trimming stripped 4 bases from V and 3 bases from J, with 17 bases between. The CDR3 spells CASSTQEGLSYEQYF. The CDR3 coding sequence is TGTGCCAGCAGCACCCAGGAAGGACTGAGCTACGAGCAGTACTTC.

The J gene is TRBJ1-5, the V gene TRBV19; D remains unclear. The CDR3 covers 16 residues. The V gene's germline CDR1 is LNHDA and CDR2 SQIVND (reference sequence). Trimming removed 4 bases from V and 5 bases from J, with 18 bases in between. CDR3 nucleotide sequence: TGTGCCAGTAGTAAGGATAACGGGAACAGCTATCAGCCCCAGCATTTT. It codes for CASSKDNGNSYQPQHF.

V is TRBV19 and J is TRBJ2-2; 7 bases fit TRBD2. Germline V gene data show CDR1 as LNHDA and CDR2 as SQIVND (reference sequence). The CDR3 extends over 15 amino acids. The V gene end was trimmed by 8 bases and the J gene end by 4 bases; junction bases not matched to a gene: 10. CDR3 nucleotides: TGTGCCAGTCTCCCGGGGGAGGGGAGCACCGGGGAGCTGTTTTTT. The encoded protein is CASLPGEGSTGELFF. Full variable domain (rest looked up from reference TRBV19 and TRBJ2-2): DGGITQSPKYLFRKEGQNVTLSCEQNLNHDAMYWYRQDPGQGLRLIYYSQIVNDFQKGDIAEGYSVSREKKESFPLTVTSAQKNPTAFYLCASLPGEGSTGELFFGEGSRLTVL.

The J gene is TRBJ1-4, the V gene TRBV6-1; tentative D call: TRBD1 (5 bases). Germline V gives CDR1 MNHNS, CDR2 SASEGT. The V end lost 8 bases, the J end lost 7 bases, and 14 bases lay between the germline ends. This CDR3 has 13 residues. CDR3 coding DNA: TGTGCCAGCTGCGGGGGGTCAGGTGAAAAACTGTTTTTT. Its translation: CASCGGSGEKLFF.

CDR3 loop: CASSVDATVLYEQYF. CDR3 DNA sequence: TGTGCCAGCAGCGTAGACGCGACAGTCCTCTACGAGCAGTACTTC. The V gene is TRBV9, the J gene TRBJ2-7; weak D call: TRBD1 (5 bases). Trimming took 0 bases from V and 3 from J, leaving 13 bases between them. There are 15 residues in the CDR3. Germline CDR1 reads SGDLS; CDR2 reads YYNGEE.

This sequence joins TRBV4-2 and TRBJ2-5, with 7 bases matching TRBD2. Germline V gene sequence: CDR1 LGHNA, CDR2 YNFKEQ. This CDR3 contains 17 residues. The V and J ends lost 3 bases and 2 bases, in that order; junction bases with no gene match: 12. Written as DNA, the CDR3 is TGTGCCAGCAGCCAGGCCTGGGGGGGACGGGGTCAAGAGACCCAGTACTTC. Translation gives CASSQAWGGRGQETQYF.